This T cell receptor (beta chain) stems from a study of T cells in Graves' hyperthyroidism and ophthalmopathy (dated 2019 in TCRdb). Background for the entire study: Peripheral blood samples were taken at the time of initial diagnosis, prior to any treatment. Prospective prediction of ophthalmopathy was tested in an independent validation cohort of about 19 hyperthyroidism patients and 15 to 17 patients who later progressed to ophthalmopathy. After sampling, hyperthyroidism patients received methimazole starting at 30 mg daily, and ophthalmopathy patients received high-dose intravenous methylprednisolone. TCR V-J signatures able to tell the groups apart were searched for in a discovery cohort of 100 or so patients, of whom approximately 40 had Graves' ophthalmopathy and more than 55 had stable Graves' hyperthyroidism. The 75 to 100 discovery patients were divided at random into training and test sets in a 7:3 ratio. TCR Vbeta CDR3 sequencing of some 140 peripheral blood samples (approximately 44 ophthalmopathy, 75 hyperthyroidism and around 17 progressor patients) is reported in the paper. Thyroid tissue and blood T-cell repertoires from about six Graves' hyperthyroidism patients were also compared in the study. The paper as a whole reports these results and caveats: Ophthalmopathy was separated from stable hyperthyroidism by a 13 V-J signature model, with around 90% sensitivity and 81% to 82% specificity obtained in cross-validation and 80%/75% obtained in testing. In validation, progression to ophthalmopathy was predicted by the model with nearly 71% sensitivity and approximately 78% specificity, a median of approximately 7.1 months before onset. Most expanded thyroid clonotypes (frequency above 0.001) were also found in blood, which suggests that blood repertoires may mirror thyroid immune responses. Sample size was not statistically predetermined, and blinding of investigators to group allocation was not performed.

Amplification of TCR beta CDR3 regions was carried out from RNA transcripts. The TCR CDR3 was subjected to a first round of RT-PCR using the HTBI primer set and the Qiagen OneStep RT-PCR kit. Libraries were constructed in a second round of multiplex PCR, after which size selection and purification were performed. Paired-end sequencing of the libraries was performed with 100 bp reads on an Illumina HiSeq2000. The authors processed their data as follows. SOAPnuke was used to process the raw data, with reads discarded if the reads contained adapters or uncalled bases, had a mean Phred below 15, or lacked an exact constant-primer or identifier match. COPE v1.2.5 was used to merge high-quality paired reads, and clonotypes were defined as unique nucleotide sequences. MiTCR v1.1 was used to align the clonotypes against IMGT TRBV, TRBD and TRBJ reference segments. Only V-J combinations with frequency above 0.0001, covering 99.2% of repertoires, were analysed. The TCS score was defined as the ratio of F50 (clonal expansion) to E x V (chaos), calculated using BLOSUM62-based TCRdist between CDR3 peptides within each V-J. Welch's t-statistics and random forest reduced roughly 530 V-J features to about 12, which were used in a naive Bayes classifier (R e1071). In TCRdb, the public reads were trimmed at Q25 with fastp and aligned with MiXCR, with productive beta chains retained. Here each entry gathers all rows of one CDR3 protein and keeps the most common genes and DNA. V and J calls and clone size were set by TCRdb, not the authors. The sample records roughly 720,000 distinct CDR3 sequences, approximately 15% of which are singletons. 15% to 18% of the sample is taken by the ten largest.

Stable Graves' hyperthyroidism was defined as no progression to ophthalmopathy during 18 months of follow-up. The hyperthyroidism patients were between 18 and 65 years old and newly diagnosed, with a disease duration of less than 2 months. Any patient with an uncontrolled infection, another autoimmune disease, pregnancy or lactation was excluded. Clinical symptoms, serum thyroxine and TRAb, thyroid ultrasound, and orbital computed tomography formed the basis for the diagnoses. Ficoll-Paque density gradient centrifugation was used to isolate PBMCs from 8.5 to 10 ml of fresh peripheral blood. Trizol reagent was used to extract total RNA, and RNA quality was then checked on an Agilent 2100 Bioanalyzer. V has 6 bases trimmed and J has 1 base trimmed; junction bases matching no gene number 4. The CDR3 has 14 amino acids, counting the end cysteine and phenylalanine. CDR3 DNA only is kept here, 42 bases in frame from base 1. The germline V gene encodes CDR1 DFQATT and CDR2 SNEGSKA (reference sequence).

Of note for this clonotype: Its antigen has not been determined. No qualities accompany the bases; no much larger clone lies one base away.

The rearrangement combines TRBV20-1 with TRBJ2-1, with TRBD2 identical over 9 junction bases. Material: blood. This sequence was found in a man aged 45-65 years with Graves' hyperthyroidism. CDR3 region: CSAFLAGSYNEQFF. The base sequence is TGCAGTGCATTCCTAGCGGGGTCCTACAATGAGCAGTTCTTC.